This T cell receptor (beta chain) was identified during a study of T cell changes during pregnancy in multiple sclerosis. Using immunoSEQ multiplex PCR, the repertoire was profiled, and TCRdb retains in-frame clones only, with some absent. This sample carries approximately 37,000 clones, over 75% of them seen once, and the ten largest clones take about 4%. Germline V CDR1 and CDR2: LGHNA, YSLEER. V gave up 0 bases and J gave up 2 bases, with 10 bases separating them. The CDR3 contains 15 residues. J is TRBJ1-2 and V is TRBV4-3; D unresolved. The specimen comprised CD8+ T cells from peripheral blood mononuclear cells, sampled in the first trimester of pregnancy. The sequence was obtained from a female donor with multiple sclerosis, enrolled in a pregnancy study. CDR3 protein: CASSQDRSGNYGYTF. CDR3 nucleotides: TGCGCCAGCAGCCAAGATCGTTCAGGCAACTATGGCTACACCTTC.